This T cell receptor (beta chain) was sequenced during a study of blood T cell repertoires in COVID-19. Study in general: The origin of the acute and convalescent COVID-19 samples was the United States, Italy and Spain.

Germline assignment: CDR1 SGHTA and CDR2 FQGNSA. V lost 7 bases to trimming and J lost 7 bases, with 23 bases between them. The CDR3 sequence is 15 residues long. Generated by immunoSEQ multiplex PCR, the TCRdb table keeps only in-frame clones and is missing some. The table includes about half a million clones, about 88% detected once. The rearrangement links TRBV7-2 to TRBJ2-7, with a weak D call TRBD2 (6 bases). The sample was PBMCs or T cells enriched from blood (not recorded which). The sequence was collected from a woman aged 60-75 years who had recovered from COVID-19. The CDR3 reads CASTQTTAGMREQYF. The CDR3 DNA reads TGTGCCAGCACCCAAACGACGGCGGGGATGAGGGAGCAGTACTTC.